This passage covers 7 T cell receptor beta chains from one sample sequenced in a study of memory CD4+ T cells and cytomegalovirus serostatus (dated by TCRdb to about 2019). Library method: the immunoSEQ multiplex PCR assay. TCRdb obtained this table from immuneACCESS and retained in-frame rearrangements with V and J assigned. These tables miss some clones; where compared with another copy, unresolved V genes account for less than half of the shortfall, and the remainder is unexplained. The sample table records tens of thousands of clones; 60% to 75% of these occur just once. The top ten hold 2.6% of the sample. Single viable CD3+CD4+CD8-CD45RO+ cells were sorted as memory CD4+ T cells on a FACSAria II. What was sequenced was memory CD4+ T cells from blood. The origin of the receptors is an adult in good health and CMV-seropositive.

The DNA of the CDR3 is TGTGCCAGCAGCTTTACGGGTGGGAGAAATGAAAAACTGTTTTTT. Amino acids: CASSFTGGRNEKLFF. The genes are TRBV7-9 and TRBJ1-4; D unclear. This CDR3 has 15 amino acids. The V gene's germline CDR1 is SEHNR and CDR2 FQNEAQ (reference sequence). V was cut by 3 bases and J by 5 bases, with 13 bases left in between.

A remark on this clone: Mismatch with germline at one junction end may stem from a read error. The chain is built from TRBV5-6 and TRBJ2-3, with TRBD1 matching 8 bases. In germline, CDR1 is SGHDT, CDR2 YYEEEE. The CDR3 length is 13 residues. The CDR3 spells CASSLGGTGTQYF. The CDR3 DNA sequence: TGTGCCAGCAGCTTGGGGGGGACAGGTACGCAGTATTTT.

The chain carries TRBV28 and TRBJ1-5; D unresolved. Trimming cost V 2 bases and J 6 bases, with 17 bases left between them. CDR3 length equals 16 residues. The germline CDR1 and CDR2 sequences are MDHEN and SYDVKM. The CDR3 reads CASSLIRARPSQPQHF. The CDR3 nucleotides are TGTGCCAGCAGTTTAATTCGGGCACGCCCAAGTCAGCCCCAGCATTTT.

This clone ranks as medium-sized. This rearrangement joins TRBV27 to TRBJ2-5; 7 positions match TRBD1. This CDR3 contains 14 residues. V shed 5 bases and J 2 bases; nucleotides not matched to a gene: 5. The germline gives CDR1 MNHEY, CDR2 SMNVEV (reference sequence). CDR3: CASSPTGRQETQYF. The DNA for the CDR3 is TGTGCCAGCAGTCCGACAGGGCGACAAGAGACCCAGTACTTC.

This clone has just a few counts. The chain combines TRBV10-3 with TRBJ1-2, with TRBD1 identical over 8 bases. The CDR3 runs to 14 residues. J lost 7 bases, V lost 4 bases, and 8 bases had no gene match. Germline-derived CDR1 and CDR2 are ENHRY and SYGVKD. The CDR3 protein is CAISVNRQGSGYTF. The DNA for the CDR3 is TGTGCCATCAGTGTCAATCGACAGGGGTCTGGCTACACCTTC.

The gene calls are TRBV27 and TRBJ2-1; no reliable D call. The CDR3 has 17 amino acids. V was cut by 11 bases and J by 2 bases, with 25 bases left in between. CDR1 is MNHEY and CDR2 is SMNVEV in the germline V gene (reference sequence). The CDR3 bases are TGTGCCTTAATAGTCTCCCCTTTTGGGAAGACCTACAATGAGCAGTTCTTC. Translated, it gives CALIVSPFGKTYNEQFF.

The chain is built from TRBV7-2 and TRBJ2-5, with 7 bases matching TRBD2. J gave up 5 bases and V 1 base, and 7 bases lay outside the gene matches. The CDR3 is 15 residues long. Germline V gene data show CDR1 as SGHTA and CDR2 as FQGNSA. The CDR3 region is CASSLGFRAGETQYF. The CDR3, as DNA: TGTGCCAGCAGCTTAGGTTTCCGAGCGGGGGAGACCCAGTACTTC.